What follows are 28 T cell receptor beta chains derived from one specimen sequenced in a study of CD8+CD57+ T cells in acquired aplastic anemia. Genomic DNA constituted the template upon which TCR beta VDJ and CDR3 profiling was performed. TCRdb used MiXCR to reprocess the reads, holding one entry per CDR3 protein. This sample carries some 180,000 distinct CDR3 sequences, around 45% of them seen once, and the ten largest clones take under 3.5%. Sample: sorted CD4+, CD8+, or CD8+CD57+ T cells (not recorded which) from PBMCs. These receptors were obtained from a human donor in good health.

As regards this clonotype: One end of the junction fails to match germline, which may point to a read error. The chain recombines TRBV2 with TRBJ2-1; D ambiguous. The CDR3 length is 11 residues. Germline CDR1 and CDR2: SNHLY and FYNNEI. As DNA, the CDR3 is TGTACCAGCACGGTCTACAATGAGCAGTTCTTC. This sequence encodes CTSTVYNEQFF.

The chain recombines TRBV25-1 with TRBJ1-2; D possibly corresponds to TRBD1 (6 bases). This CDR3 region has 17 residues. V lost 4 bases and J 5 bases, leaving 23 bases between the germline ends. Germline CDR1 MGHDK, CDR2 SYGVNS. This CDR3 reads CASSGIPTGGASYGYTF. The CDR3 DNA reads as TGTGCCAGCAGTGGCATCCCTACGGGGGGCGCAAGTTATGGCTACACCTTC.

This chain joins TRBV15 and TRBJ1-1; a possible D gene is TRBD1 (5 bases). The CDR3 is 13 amino acids. Germline V lookup: CDR1 LNHNV, CDR2 YYDKDF (reference sequence). The CDR3, as DNA: TGTGCGACCGCAGGGATGCTGAACACTGAAGCTTTCTTT. This translates into CATAGMLNTEAFF.

Concerning this clonotype: A clone one base away is much larger, so this may be a read error. The conserved final phenylalanine or tryptophan is absent from the CDR3, which likely points to a read error. The V and J genes are TRBV6-1 and TRBJ1-4; D is ambiguous. Germline CDR1 is MNHNS and CDR2 is SASEGT. The CDR3 is 12 residues long. V lost 8 bases, J lost 7 bases, and 11 bases lay in between. This chain's CDR3 is CASASLGEKLFS. In DNA form, the CDR3 reads TGTGCCAGCGCGTCCTTGGGTGAAAAACTGTTTTCT.

The chain has TRBV7-9 and TRBJ2-2, with unresolved D. Trimming stripped 5 bases from V and 5 bases from J, with 9 bases between. Germline V gives CDR1 SEHNR, CDR2 FQNEAQ (reference sequence). The CDR3 length is 13 residues. For the CDR3, the DNA is TGTGCCAGCAGCGCCGGGCTGACCGGGGAGCTGTTTTTT. Its protein product is CASSAGLTGELFF.

With respect to this clonotype: Relative to the germline gene, one junction end is altered; a read error may explain this. The chain combines TRBV13 with TRBJ1-3; the D is unclear. Germline CDR1 PRHDT, CDR2 FYEKMQ (reference sequence). This CDR3 spans 15 amino acids. The CDR3 protein is CASSFGSYSGNTIYF. In DNA form, the CDR3 reads TGTGCTAGCAGCTTCGGGAGCTACTCTGGAAACACCATATATTTT.

This clonotype was observed many times. V and J are TRBV29-1 and TRBJ1-1, with 7 bases aligning to TRBD1. The V gene end was trimmed by 7 bases and the J gene end by 2 bases; junction bases not matched to a gene: 4. The CDR3 spans 12 residues. CDR1 SQVTM and CDR2 ANQGSEA come from the germline V gene. In nucleotides, the CDR3 is TGCAGCGGAAGGGACAGCAACACTGAAGCTTTCTTT. It encodes CSGRDSNTEAFF.

Of note for this clonotype: A much larger clonotype is one base distant, so this may be a read error. The chain employs TRBV4-3 and TRBJ2-3, with 14 bases identical to TRBD2. The germline V gene encodes CDR1 LGHNA and CDR2 YSLEER. This CDR3 has 15 amino acids. The CDR3 nucleotides read TGCACCAGCAGCCCCGGGACTAGCGGGAGAACACAGCAGTATTTT. Translation: CTSSPGTSGRTQQYF.

This clonotype was seen a few times. V and J are TRBV29-1 and TRBJ1-2; D is possibly TRBD1 (5 bases). V was clipped by 3 bases and J by 4 bases, with 12 bases between them. The germline gives CDR1 SQVTM, CDR2 ANQGSEA. The CDR3 totals 13 residues. In DNA, the CDR3 is TGCAGCGTTGATAGGACGGGGGGCTATGGCTACACCTTC. Its protein product is CSVDRTGGYGYTF.

The chain combines TRBV11-2 with TRBJ1-5, with 10 bases matching TRBD1. V lost 5 bases, J lost 3 bases, and 7 bases stayed unmatched. Germline CDR1 is SGHAT and CDR2 is FQNNGV. There are 16 residues in the CDR3. This CDR3 is CASSRGTGVNNQPQHF. The CDR3 nucleotides read TGTGCCAGCAGCAGGGGGACAGGGGTGAACAATCAGCCCCAGCATTTT.

In its sample, this clonotype was seen many times. The CDR3 nucleotides are TGTGCCACCAGCGCCCCGCCCATGGGCAACAATGAGCAGTTCTTC. Protein sequence: CATSAPPMGNNEQFF. The gene calls are TRBV15 and TRBJ2-1; unclear D gene. The CDR3 totals 15 residues. CDR1 is LNHNV, CDR2 YYDKDF, per germline (reference sequence). Trimming took off 5 bases at V and 5 bases at J, with 16 bases between the two ends.

This clonotype was counted between two and nine times. The chain uses TRBV18 and TRBJ2-3, with D unclear. Between the trimmed V and J ends, which lost 3 bases and 2 bases, there was a span of 9 bases. CDR1 is KGHSH, CDR2 LQKENI, per germline. The CDR3 loop spans 14 amino acids. DNA for the CDR3: TGTGCCAGCTCACCTTCCGCCTTCACAGATACGCAGTATTTT. Encoded protein: CASSPSAFTDTQYF.

This clonotype showed up just a few times. This chain links TRBV10-2 with TRBJ1-4; 8 bases fit TRBD1. CDR1 is WSHSY and CDR2 is SAAADI in the germline V gene. The CDR3 extends over 12 amino acids. Trimming at V came to 8 bases and at J to 7 bases, leaving 3 bases not matched to a gene. The CDR3: CASGQGPEKLFF. The CDR3 DNA reads as TGCGCCAGCGGACAGGGTCCTGAAAAACTGTTTTTT.

This clonotype showed up just once. This sequence joins TRBV19 and TRBJ2-7; a weak D match, TRBD1 (6 bases). V was shortened by 5 bases and J by 5 bases, with 16 bases between the two germline ends. Germline CDR1 and CDR2: LNHDA and SQIVND (reference sequence). There are 14 residues in the CDR3. CDR3 sequence reads: CASSPGTPRHEQYF. The CDR3 bases are TGTGCCAGTAGTCCCGGGACACCCCGCCACGAGCAGTACTTC.

This clonotype has at least ten counts. The V gene is TRBV7-2, the J gene TRBJ2-7; TRBD2 aligns across 11 bases. Germline V gives CDR1 SGHTA, CDR2 FQGNSA. The CDR3 sequence is 16 residues long. Trimming cost V 7 bases and J 1 base; bases outside gene matches: 9. Here the CDR3 DNA reads TGTGCCAGCACCCCCCGGGGGACTAGCGGTTCCTACGAGCAGTACTTC. Translating it yields CASTPRGTSGSYEQYF.

J is TRBJ2-5 and V is TRBV7-9, with no clear D. This CDR3 contains 14 residues. V was pared by 1 base and J by 7 bases, with 13 bases between. Germline CDR1 SEHNR, CDR2 FQNEAQ (reference sequence). CDR3: CASSLDSGLRTQYF. Written as DNA, the CDR3 is TGTGCCAGCAGCTTAGATTCGGGTTTGCGGACCCAGTACTTC.

This chain links TRBV2 with TRBJ2-1; D gene unclear. The germline CDR1 and CDR2 sequences are SNHLY and FYNNEI. Trimming removed 5 bases from V and 5 bases from J, with 10 bases in between. This CDR3 is 13 amino acids long. This CDR3 reads CASSQPFNNEQFF. In DNA form, the CDR3 reads TGTGCCAGCAGTCAGCCCTTTAACAATGAGCAGTTCTTC.

This clonotype was observed at least ten times. The CDR3 is CASSQDTGPQIGGYTF. As DNA, the CDR3 is TGCGCCAGCAGCCAAGACACAGGGCCACAGATTGGGGGCTACACCTTC. This chain links TRBV4-3 with TRBJ1-2; tentative D call: TRBD1 (6 bases). Germline V gives CDR1 LGHNA, CDR2 YSLEER. Trimming cost V 0 bases and J 8 bases, with 19 bases left between them. There are 16 residues in the CDR3.

J is TRBJ1-2 and V is TRBV3-1, with D hard to call. V dropped 1 base and J dropped 2 bases, with 14 bases sitting between them. This CDR3 region has 16 residues. Per germline, CDR1 LGHDT and CDR2 YNNKEL (reference sequence). CDR3 loop: CASSQARTAPNYGYTF. CDR3 DNA sequence: TGTGCCAGCAGCCAAGCGCGCACAGCCCCAAACTATGGCTACACCTTC.

The chain recombines TRBV20-1 with TRBJ2-7, with D uncertain. Germline values: CDR1 DFQATT, CDR2 SNEGSKA (reference sequence). Between the trimmed V and J ends, which lost 3 bases and 2 bases, there was a span of 8 bases. The CDR3 spans 12 residues. CDR3 nucleotide sequence: TGCAGTGCTAGTTCAGAAACCTACGAGCAGTACTTC. As protein: CSASSETYEQYF.

This clonotype was recorded only once. The rearrangement joins TRBV19 to TRBJ2-6, with D hard to call. V lost 11 bases and J lost 1, with 0 bases in between. The CDR3 is made up of 10 amino acids. The germline CDR1 and CDR2 sequences are LNHDA and SQIVND (reference sequence). The CDR3 sequence is CASGANVLTF. The DNA for the CDR3 is TGTGCCTCTGGGGCCAACGTCCTGACTTTC.

Comments on this clonotype: A read error may produce the germline difference seen at one junction end. The genes are TRBV5-1 and TRBJ2-3; D gene ambiguous. Germline assignment: CDR1 SGHRS and CDR2 YFSETQ. This CDR3 contains 15 residues. CDR3: CAGSPSTTWSDTQYF. Here the CDR3 DNA reads TGCGCCGGCAGCCCCTCGACGACCTGGAGTGATACGCAGTATTTT.

This clonotype has ten or more counts. The chain uses TRBV20-1 and TRBJ2-7, with D perhaps matching TRBD2 (6 bases). Germline-derived CDR1 and CDR2 are DFQATT and SNEGSKA (reference sequence). The V end lost 2 bases, the J end lost 1 base, and 24 bases lay between the germline ends. The CDR3 sequence is 18 residues long. In nucleotides, the CDR3 is TGCAGTGCTAGAACGTTCCTGGATTCCAGCGGGTATTCCTACGAGCAGTACTTC. This encodes CSARTFLDSSGYSYEQYF.

This clonotype was found a few times. The V gene is TRBV29-1, the J gene TRBJ1-1; D ambiguous. The CDR3 covers 13 residues. Looked up from germline, CDR1 is SQVTM and CDR2 is ANQGSEA. V lost 4 bases and J lost 0, with 9 bases in between. In nucleotides, the CDR3 is TGCAGCGTTGGTGACGGCTTGAACACTGAAGCTTTCTTT. Its protein product is CSVGDGLNTEAFF.

The V gene is TRBV7-6, the J gene TRBJ2-5; D not resolved. Trimming took 5 bases from V and 1 from J, leaving 14 bases between them. CDR3 length: 15 residues. The V gene's germline CDR1 is SGHVS and CDR2 FNYEAQ. The chain's CDR3 is CASSRSVGTQETQYF. The CDR3 coding sequence is TGTGCCAGCAGCCGCTCGGTTGGTACCCAAGAGACCCAGTACTTC.

In its sample, this clonotype was seen many times. The gene calls are TRBV9 and TRBJ2-2; 10 bases align to TRBD2. The CDR3 length is 17 residues. The junction had 7 bases not matched to a gene; V was cut back by 0 bases and J by 5 bases. Germline-derived CDR1 and CDR2 are SGDLS and YYNGEE. The CDR3 protein is CASSVDLAGVWTGELFF. For the CDR3, the DNA is TGTGCCAGCAGCGTAGACCTAGCGGGAGTATGGACCGGGGAGCTGTTTTTT.

The sample holds a few counts of this clonotype. The rearrangement uses TRBV7-2 and TRBJ2-3; 12 bases map to TRBD2. The CDR3 has 18 residues. With 1 base clipped from V and 2 bases from J, the junction kept 7 bases outside the gene matches. Germline V gene lookup returns CDR1 SGHTA and CDR2 FQGNSA. In DNA form, the CDR3 reads TGTGCCAGCAGCTTAGGGCTAGCGGGAGGGGAAAACACAGATACGCAGTATTTT. This translates into CASSLGLAGGENTDTQYF.

There are many counts of this clonotype. The chain links TRBV29-1 to TRBJ2-1; D might be TRBD2 (6 bases). In germline, CDR1 is SQVTM, CDR2 ANQGSEA. CDR3 length: 13 amino acids. The CDR3 here is CSSRRGTYNEQFF. CDR3 DNA sequence: TGCAGTTCGCGACGCGGGACCTACAATGAGCAGTTCTTC.